The present T cell receptor beta chain was sequenced within a study of T-cell memory formation after mild COVID-19. On the study more broadly: Largely, the TCR clusters proved donor specific. Study-wide findings and caveats: The finding that pre-infection memory included some responding clones suggested that cross-reactive memory joined. Day 15 to 85 contracting clones showed balanced CD4/CD8; later expanders leaned CD4+.

Germline assignment: CDR1 DFQATT and CDR2 SNEGSKA (reference sequence). CDR3 length: 15 amino acids. V was clipped by 6 bases and J by 8 bases, with 25 bases between them. The sample holds a few counts of this clonotype. Its specificity is unknown. A single record per CDR3 protein comes from TCRdb applying MiXCR to the 5' RACE reads. The table has approximately 580,000 distinct CDR3 sequences, around 21% seen once. The chain recombines TRBV20-1 with TRBJ2-5; possible D gene TRBD2, 8 bases. Sequenced material: PBMCs or a T cell subset sorted from them (not recorded which). The origin of this receptor is an adult woman who had mild COVID-19 (a few samples of this study predate the infection). Cell type and time point are not known. CDR3 sequence: CSAKDQRGLAGTQYF. The CDR3 DNA follows: TGCAGTGCCAAAGATCAAAGGGGGCTAGCGGGTACCCAGTACTTC.